One and the same sample provided the 10 T cell receptor beta chains below, sequenced in a study of cytomegalovirus exposure and HLA in healthy donors. Both 60 Vbeta primers and 13 Jbeta primers went into the PCR. The protocol was immunoSEQ multiplex PCR, while the TCRdb copy is restricted to in-frame clones and leaves out a portion. The top ten hold 3% to 4% of the sample, which has some 130,000 clones, about 80% seen once. Sequences were obtained from PBMCs. Receptor source: a male donor in good health and CMV-seronegative.

This rearrangement joins TRBV7-2 to TRBJ2-7, with a weak D call TRBD1 (6 bases). V lost 4 bases and J lost 5, with 15 bases in between. The CDR3 runs 14 residues. In germline, CDR1 is SGHTA, CDR2 FQGNSA. Written as DNA, the CDR3 is TGTGCCAGCAGCTCCGTTCCAGGGGCCCACGAGCAGTACTTC. It codes for CASSSVPGAHEQYF.

The J gene is TRBJ1-4, the V gene TRBV5-6, with D maybe TRBD1 (5 bases). Deletions cut 6 bases from V and 3 bases from J, with 9 bases between. Germline lookup yields CDR1 SGHDT and CDR2 YYEEEE. The CDR3 is 13 amino acids. CDR3 sequence reads: CASKGNPNEKLFF. The DNA for the CDR3 is TGTGCCAGCAAGGGGAACCCTAATGAAAAACTGTTTTTT.

V is TRBV4-1 and J is TRBJ1-1, with D perhaps matching TRBD1 (6 bases). This CDR3 has 15 amino acids. V lost 3 bases and J lost 4, with 15 bases in between. Germline assignment: CDR1 MGHRA and CDR2 YSYEKL. The CDR3, as DNA: TGCGCCAGCAGCCACCTAACAGGGTTGGGCACTGAAGCTTTCTTT. This sequence encodes CASSHLTGLGTEAFF.

The V gene is TRBV5-1, the J gene TRBJ1-6; no firm D call. Germline loops: CDR1 SGHRS, CDR2 YFSETQ. With 4 bases removed from V and 3 bases from J, the gap between germline ends came to 17 bases. This CDR3 region has 17 residues. This CDR3 is CASSPRPLENYNSPLHF. The DNA of the CDR3 is TGCGCCAGCAGCCCTAGACCGTTAGAGAACTATAATTCACCCCTCCACTTT.

CDR3 bases: TGCGCCAGCAGCCAAGAAGACGGGAGGAACACTGAAGCTTTCTTT. Its translation: CASSQEDGRNTEAFF. The chain links TRBV4-1 to TRBJ1-1; no reliable D call. The CDR3 has 15 residues. Germline lookup yields CDR1 MGHRA and CDR2 YSYEKL. Trimming removed 0 bases at V and 1 base at J, with 9 bases between.

This clone was seen more than once but under ten times. The junction does not match germline at one end; this may be a read error. This chain joins TRBV7-9 and TRBJ1-5, with 10 bases identical to TRBD1. Germline V lookup: CDR1 SEHNR, CDR2 FQNEAQ (reference sequence). This CDR3 spans 17 amino acids. The CDR3 DNA follows: TGTTCCAGCAGCGCCTCCGGGACAGGGGTACGAGGTCAGCCCCAGCATTTT. This translates into CSSSASGTGVRGQPQHF.

J is TRBJ1-2 and V is TRBV27; 8 bases map to TRBD1. This CDR3 comprises 14 residues. V gave up 1 base and J gave up 6 bases; unmatched junction bases: 4. CDR1 MNHEY and CDR2 SMNVEV come from the germline V gene (reference sequence). In DNA form, the CDR3 reads TGTGCCAGCAGTTTATATCCAGGGGGCGATGGCTACACCTTC. Protein sequence: CASSLYPGGDGYTF.

The rearrangement links TRBV10-2 to TRBJ2-7; 11 nucleotides agree with TRBD2. The V gene end was trimmed by 5 bases and the J gene end by 0 bases; junction bases not matched to a gene: 0. CDR3 size: 14 residues. CDR1 and CDR2 (germline): WSHSY, SAAADI. CDR3 loop: CASSTSGSSYEQYF. The CDR3 DNA sequence: TGCGCCAGCAGTACTAGCGGGAGCTCCTACGAGCAGTACTTC.

The rearrangement links TRBV4-1 to TRBJ2-1, with 10 bases aligning to TRBD1. CDR1 and CDR2 (germline): MGHRA, YSYEKL. The CDR3 sequence is 15 residues long. The V and J ends lost 3 bases and 2 bases, in that order; junction bases with no gene match: 1. The CDR3: CASSQTGGTYNEQFF. The CDR3, as DNA: TGCGCCAGCAGCCAGACAGGGGGCACCTACAATGAGCAGTTCTTC.

CDR3 sequence: CASREATVYGYTF. CDR3 bases: TGTGCCAGCCGGGAGGCGACGGTCTATGGCTACACCTTC. V gene TRBV2 combines with J gene TRBJ1-2, with D unclear. The CDR3 has 13 amino acids. Germline V gene data show CDR1 as SNHLY and CDR2 as FYNNEI. Trimming stripped 8 bases from V and 4 bases from J, with 14 bases between.